This T cell receptor (beta chain) was recovered during a study of blood T cell repertoires in COVID-19. Study at large: Sites in the United States, Italy and Spain provided acute and convalescent COVID-19 samples. From T cells, B-cell-depleted T cells, or PBMCs came the material, which was cDNA or gDNA.

How the authors handled the data: Researchers report that nucleated cell counts were estimated from reference gene primer amplification. Sequencing was performed with immunoSEQ multiplex PCR; in TCRdb, only in-frame clones are kept and a portion is missing. V and J calls and clone size are as listed in that table; D and trimming were resolved from the DNA. The data show about 85,000 clones, roughly 80% seen once. The CDR3 length is 13 residues. Germline lookup yields CDR1 LNHDA and CDR2 SQIVND (reference sequence). V lost 8 bases to trimming and J lost 8 bases, with 17 bases between them. This TCR was recovered from a human donor in a cohort sampled during active COVID-19. The sample comprised peripheral blood. The J gene is TRBJ2-3, the V gene TRBV19; TRBD2 is a possible D gene (6 bases). The CDR3 sequence: CASAGSRESTQYF. CDR3 nucleotides: TGTGCCAGTGCCGGGTCCCGGGAGAGTACGCAGTATTTT. Combining the CDR3 with reference TRBV19 and TRBJ2-3 gives the whole variable domain DGGITQSPKYLFRKEGQNVTLSCEQNLNHDAMYWYRQDPGQGLRLIYYSQIVNDFQKGDIAEGYSVSREKKESFPLTVTSAQKNPTAFYLCASAGSRESTQYFGPGTRLTVL.